These 2 T cell receptor beta chains were sequenced from one sample in a study of CD8 T cells in ankylosing spondylitis (dated by TCRdb to about 2017). The library was prepared using 5' RACE. Sequenced using an Illumina HiSeq 2500. TCRdb ran its own pipeline on the public reads, namely fastp trimming at Q25 and MiXCR clone calling, and kept in-frame beta chains. When rows share a CDR3 protein, they turn into one entry using the most common DNA and genes. The sample contains approximately 190,000 distinct CDR3 sequences, roughly 13% of them found a single time. Together, the top ten hold 8% to 13% of the sample. The sequencing input was blood, either unsorted or a sorted T cell fraction (not recorded which). The receptors were gathered from a female donor with ankylosing spondylitis or in good health (not recorded which).

This clonotype has more than one count but fewer than ten. The rearrangement uses TRBV7-8 and TRBJ2-7, with D perhaps being TRBD1 or TRBD2 (5 bases each). Trimming stripped 6 bases from V and 4 bases from J, with 13 bases between. The CDR3 loop spans 13 amino acids. CDR1 is SGHVS and CDR2 is FQNEAQ in the germline V gene. CDR3: CASSPGRGYEQYF. The CDR3 nucleotides read TGTGCCAGCAGTCCGGGACGCGGTTACGAGCAGTACTTC.

On this clonotype: A much larger clone lies one base from this, so it may be a read error. The genes are TRBV4-3 and TRBJ1-1, with 7 bases that match TRBD1. Trimming removed 1 base from V and 0 bases from J; junction bases left unmatched: 2. The CDR3 is 15 residues long. CDR1 and CDR2 (germline): LGHNA, YSLEER. CDR3 in amino acids: CASSQADRLNTEAFF. The CDR3 DNA reads as TGCGCCAGCAGCCAAGCGGACAGGCTGAACACTGAAGCTTTCTTT.